Sequencing of this T cell receptor (beta chain) was carried out in a study of T-cell reconstitution after alpha-beta-depleted transplantation in children. This clonotype was detected a few times. The TCRbeta library incorporated unique molecular identifiers. TCRdb processed the PCR reads anew with MiXCR; each CDR3 protein has one entry. Found here are some 640,000 distinct CDR3 sequences, over 15% of them singletons; the top ten hold 0.9% to 1.2%. Deletions cut 2 bases from V and 4 bases from J, with 9 bases between. Germline assignment: CDR1 SGHDN and CDR2 FVKESK. CDR3 length equals 14 residues. The chain combines TRBV14 with TRBJ2-1, with D maybe TRBD1 (5 bases). Here the sequenced sample was PBMCs from the stem cell graft donor, taken from the stem cell graft. The TCR originated in a human donor who donated a stem cell graft to a child with acute myeloid leukemia. The CDR3 DNA sequence: TGTGCCAGCAGCCAATATCAGGGTTACAATGAGCAGTTCTTC. Amino acid sequence: CASSQYQGYNEQFF.